This is a list of T cell receptor beta chains from one sample in a study of cytomegalovirus exposure and HLA in healthy donors. Libraries were prepared by immunoSEQ multiplex PCR; TCRdb keeps only in-frame clonotypes and omits some of them. Among around 110,000 clones, under 90% were seen once, and the ten largest hold 3% to 4%. What was sequenced was PBMCs. These receptors all come from a woman in her twenties or thirties in good health and CMV-seronegative. The CDR3 runs from the conserved cysteine through the conserved F or W.

v_call,j_call,cdr3_aa
TRBV7-2,-,CASSPRTGGTYEQYF
TRBV28,TRBJ2-7,CASHQAGGGEQYF
TRBV7-2,TRBJ2-7,CASSPLGGIYEQYF
TRBV4-1,TRBJ1-4,CASSSLKSTNEKLFF
TRBV28,TRBJ2-3,CASSLKRGTQYF
TRBV5-1,TRBJ1-2,CASSLNGLLSYGYTF
TRBV13,TRBJ2-3,CASSVGLAGYTQYF
TRBV5-5,TRBJ1-1,CASSYRQGRSEAFF
TRBV5-1,TRBJ2-1,CASSLATSGGNEQFF
TRBV5-1,TRBJ2-1,CASSLDGISGRINEQFF
TRBV19,TRBJ2-6,CASTSDSGANVLTF
TRBV6-5,TRBJ2-6,CASSYFKGSGANVLTF
TRBV15,TRBJ2-3,CATSRDLRDPSTDTQYF
TRBV28,TRBJ2-7,CASSSLYEQYF
TRBV5-1,TRBJ2-1,CASSLAGDEQFF
TRBV25-1,TRBJ2-1,CASSDYGSGHNEQFF
TRBV28,TRBJ1-1,CASSPSRSEAFF
TRBV7-8,TRBJ2-7,CASSLGGVPYEQYF
TRBV7-2,TRBJ1-2,CASSPGQGRVMGGYTF
TRBV2,TRBJ1-4,CASSEDRGHEKLFF
TRBV28,TRBJ1-1,CASTEGGTGGGKTEAFF
TRBV18,TRBJ2-7,CASSPGQGGLADYEQYF
TRBV4-1,TRBJ2-7,CASSPGSYEQYF
TRBV10-3,TRBJ1-2,CAISPGQTYGYTF
TRBV21-1,TRBJ1-2,CASTERGANYGYTF
TRBV4-1,TRBJ2-7,CASSLHGPDTTYEQYF
TRBV2,TRBJ2-7,CASSEEKRGGYEQYF
TRBV9,TRBJ1-3,CASTQGATGNTIYF
TRBV7-9,TRBJ2-3,CASSLGLAETDTQYF
TRBV7-6,TRBJ2-7,CASSLTGEQYF
TRBV7-2,TRBJ1-3,CASSPPGQGRNTIYF
TRBV7-9,TRBJ2-5,CASGLGGVLAHSQETQYF
TRBV6-4,TRBJ2-1,CASSLDQREQFF
TRBV19,TRBJ2-1,CASSIAPSGSSYNEQFF
TRBV4-1,TRBJ2-1,CASSLGQASYNEQFF
TRBV28,TRBJ2-5,CASSYSGRGSQYF
TRBV9,TRBJ1-3,CASSVGEGYSGNTIYF
TRBV27,TRBJ2-7,CASSQGTLRYEQYF
TRBV5-4,TRBJ2-7,CASANAAGPYEQYF
TRBV18,TRBJ2-3,CASSPPEGDTQYF
TRBV28,TRBJ1-5,CASSLRGRGNQPQHF
TRBV7-9,TRBJ2-5,CASSLVSYQETQYF
TRBV7-3,TRBJ2-2,CASSLTSGANTGELFF
TRBV5-1,TRBJ2-7,CASSLGENSYEQYF
TRBV19,TRBJ1-5,CASSVTGAGSNQPQHF
TRBV25-1,TRBJ2-7,CASTTGGPSSYEQYF
TRBV21-1,TRBJ2-1,CASSRQGNNEQFF
TRBV19,TRBJ2-5,CASSLSTYETQYF
TRBV2,TRBJ1-1,CARTRGGRDTEAFF
TRBV20-1,TRBJ2-1,CSASPNNEQFF
TRBV7-2,TRBJ1-2,CASSLTGVGGYTF
TRBV28,TRBJ1-5,CASSFRGFRPQHF
TRBV28,TRBJ2-7,CASTDIWRRGSYEQYF
TRBV11-2,TRBJ2-1,CASSLDFSGCSYNEQFF
TRBV5-1,TRBJ2-7,CASSPPGQVSYEQYF